The 32 T cell receptor beta chains given below trace back to one sample, sequenced in a study of OX40 agonist ivuxolimab in advanced cancers. Some clones are missing from TCRdb's copy, which holds only in-frame ones; the method was immunoSEQ multiplex PCR. The data hold about 66,000 clones, with 80% to 90% observed a single time. Material: CD4+ or CD8+ T cells sorted from blood, obtained in a trial of the OX40 agonist ivuxolimab. All receptors derive from an adult with an advanced solid tumor such as melanoma, head and neck, liver or kidney cancer.

The chain links TRBV7-9 to TRBJ2-7, with D perhaps given as TRBD1 or TRBD2 (5 bases each). Germline loops: CDR1 SEHNR, CDR2 FQNEAQ (reference sequence). The CDR3 totals 15 residues. Trimming took 2 bases from V and 1 from J, leaving 12 bases between them. The CDR3 DNA sequence: TGTGCCAGCAGCTTATCCCGGGACCCGTCCTACGAGCAGTACTTC. Protein product: CASSLSRDPSYEQYF.

This clone was detected only once. This chain connects TRBV27 to TRBJ2-7; either TRBD1 or TRBD2 may supply D (7 bases each). Between the trimmed V and J ends, which lost 2 bases and 4 bases, there was a span of 9 bases. This CDR3 has 13 amino acids. Germline V gene sequence: CDR1 MNHEY, CDR2 SMNVEV (reference sequence). The DNA for the CDR3 is TGTGCCAGCAGTTTACAGGGGGGGTACGAGCAGTACTTC. Translating it yields CASSLQGGYEQYF.

V and J are TRBV19 and TRBJ1-1; the match to TRBD1 covers 7 bases. The germline V gene encodes CDR1 LNHDA and CDR2 SQIVND (reference sequence). V shed 3 bases and J 6 bases; nucleotides not matched to a gene: 7. The CDR3 runs to 14 residues. The CDR3 loop reads CASSMTGKNSEAFF. CDR3 bases: TGTGCCAGTAGTATGACAGGGAAAAATTCTGAAGCTTTCTTT.

The gene calls are TRBV10-3 and TRBJ2-5, with D tentatively TRBD1 or TRBD2 (5 bases each). CDR3 length: 13 residues. V dropped 3 bases and J dropped 5 bases, with 10 bases sitting between them. Germline V CDR1 and CDR2: ENHRY, SYGVKD. Written as DNA, the CDR3 is TGTGCCATCAGTGATGGGGGATGGGAGACCCAGTACTTC. Translating gives CAISDGGWETQYF.

V and J are TRBV6-6 and TRBJ2-1; weak D call: TRBD2 (6 bases). V lost 6 bases and J lost 10, with 13 bases in between. The V gene's germline CDR1 is MNHNY and CDR2 SVGAGI (reference sequence). The CDR3 spans 12 residues. The CDR3 nucleotides read TGTGCCAGCAGCTCCGGGACTTTGGAGCAGTTCTTC. Translated: CASSSGTLEQFF.

This clone has just a few counts. The chain uses TRBV18 and TRBJ2-4, with a possible D match to TRBD2 (6 bases). Germline CDR1 reads KGHSH; CDR2 reads LQKENI. The length of the CDR3 is 14 residues. The V gene lost 0 bases and the J gene lost 8 bases, with 11 bases spanning the gap. In nucleotides, the CDR3 is TGTGCCAGCTCACCACCGGAGGGATGGGACATTCAGTACTTC. As protein: CASSPPEGWDIQYF. Full variable domain (rest looked up from reference TRBV18 and TRBJ2-4): NAGVMQNPRHLVRRRGQEARLRCSPMKGHSHVYWYRQLPEEGLKFMVYLQKENIIDESGMPKERFSAEFPKEGPSILRIQQVVRGDSAAYFCASSPPEGWDIQYFGAGTRLSVL.

The chain joins TRBV5-6 to TRBJ2-7; TRBD1 agrees at 10 bases. Trimming cost V 1 base and J 2 bases; bases outside gene matches: 3. The CDR3 loop spans 15 amino acids. Germline values: CDR1 SGHDT, CDR2 YYEEEE. This CDR3 is CASSLWGTGAYEQYF. The CDR3 DNA follows: TGTGCCAGCAGCTTGTGGGGGACAGGGGCCTACGAGCAGTACTTC.

This sequence joins TRBV2 and TRBJ2-7; 8 bases are a match to TRBD1. The length of the CDR3 is 14 residues. J gave up 7 bases and V 5 bases, and 10 bases lay outside the gene matches. Germline V CDR1 and CDR2: SNHLY, FYNNEI. The DNA for the CDR3 is TGTGCCAGCAGTTCCGGACAGGGACTCCTGGAGCAGTACTTC. It is translated as CASSSGQGLLEQYF.

This chain uses TRBV28 with TRBJ1-5, with D perhaps matching TRBD1 (6 bases). The V gene's germline CDR1 is MDHEN and CDR2 SYDVKM. The V end lost 6 bases, the J end lost 7 bases, and 10 bases lay between the germline ends. This CDR3 contains 12 residues. CDR3: CASSRGSQPQHF. In DNA form, the CDR3 reads TGTGCCAGCAGCAGGGGCAGCCAGCCCCAGCATTTT.

V usage is TRBV19 and J usage is TRBJ1-1, with D unresolved. The CDR3 totals 16 residues. Trimming took 10 bases from V and 3 from J, leaving 24 bases between them. Germline values: CDR1 LNHDA, CDR2 SQIVND (reference sequence). The CDR3 loop is CATSPPASRIDTEAFF. The CDR3 DNA is TGTGCCACCTCTCCCCCGGCCTCACGTATAGACACTGAAGCTTTCTTT.

This chain connects TRBV28 to TRBJ1-5; D is ambiguous. Trimming pared 6 bases from V and 4 bases from J, leaving 16 bases between. Germline CDR1 and CDR2: MDHEN and SYDVKM. The CDR3 length is 15 residues. CDR3 coding DNA: TGTGCCAGCAGCGCCTTCGGCTTCCTAAATCAGCCCCAGCATTTT. It codes for CASSAFGFLNQPQHF.

The chain carries TRBV29-1 and TRBJ1-1, with unresolved D. The CDR3 spans 13 residues. V shed 5 bases and J shed 1 base, with 11 bases lying between them. Germline V lookup: CDR1 SQVTM, CDR2 ANQGSEA. The chain's CDR3 is CSVMVKSNTEAFF. For the CDR3, the DNA is TGCAGCGTTATGGTTAAGTCGAACACTGAAGCTTTCTTT.

The V and J genes are TRBV2 and TRBJ1-4, with D perhaps TRBD1 (6 bases). CDR3 length: 15 amino acids. Trimming shortened V by 7 bases and J by 3 bases, and 15 bases separated the two germline ends. Germline assignment: CDR1 SNHLY and CDR2 FYNNEI. CDR3 loop: CASNPGVAANEKLFF. The DNA of the CDR3 is TGTGCCAGCAATCCAGGGGTGGCGGCTAATGAAAAACTGTTTTTT.

The chain is built from TRBV28 and TRBJ2-5; no reliable D call. This CDR3 comprises 10 residues. V lost 6 bases to trimming and J lost 5 bases, with 4 bases between them. From germline, CDR1 is MDHEN and CDR2 SYDVKM. The CDR3 sequence is CASRGETQYF. DNA for the CDR3: TGTGCCAGCAGGGGGGAGACCCAGTACTTC.

In regard to this clone: No conserved phenylalanine or tryptophan is present at the end of the CDR3, so a read error is the likely explanation. The chain recombines TRBV5-4 with TRBJ1-1; no reliable D call. Trimming cost V 0 bases and J 1 base, with 4 bases left between them. Germline V gene data show CDR1 as SGHNT and CDR2 as YYREEE (reference sequence). CDR3 length equals 13 residues. The CDR3 sequence is CASSLGGNTEAFL. DNA of the CDR3: TGTGCCAGCAGCTTGGGGGGGAACACTGAAGCTTTCCTT.

V usage is TRBV4-1 and J usage is TRBJ2-7; 8 positions agree with TRBD1. V lost 0 bases and J lost 5; bases outside the gene matches: 6. The length of the CDR3 is 15 residues. Germline CDR1 is MGHRA and CDR2 is YSYEKL. The CDR3 loop reads CASSQDRGPVNEQYF. CDR3 sequence (DNA): TGCGCCAGCAGCCAAGACAGGGGGCCGGTAAACGAGCAGTACTTC.

The J gene is TRBJ2-7, the V gene TRBV2; D is tentatively TRBD1 or TRBD2 (5 bases each). Germline CDR1 is SNHLY and CDR2 is FYNNEI. This CDR3 is built from 13 residues. The V end lost 6 bases, the J end lost 2 bases, and 11 bases lay between the germline ends. CDR3 DNA sequence: TGTGCCAGCAGCGGGGACCCTACCTACGAGCAGTACTTC. Its protein product is CASSGDPTYEQYF.

The chain recombines TRBV5-1 with TRBJ2-5, with D possibly being TRBD2 (5 bases). The J call may be incorrect, as the DNA end agrees better with TRBJ2-7. Germline-derived CDR1 and CDR2 are SGHRS and YFSETQ. CDR3 length: 13 amino acids. CDR3 nucleotides: TGCGCCAGCAGCCCCGGCGGGTCCTACGAGCAGTACTTC. Its translation is CASSPGGSYEQYF.

This clone was seen a handful of times. This chain uses TRBV2 with TRBJ2-3; D call uncertain. CDR3 length equals 12 residues. Germline V gives CDR1 SNHLY, CDR2 FYNNEI. Trimming left V 6 bases short and J 2 bases short, with 6 bases between. The CDR3 region has the DNA TGTGCCAGCAGGGCGGACACAGATACGCAGTATTTT. Translation gives CASRADTDTQYF.

V is TRBV7-9 and J is TRBJ1-4; 7 nucleotides line up with TRBD1. The CDR3 is 14 amino acids. The ends lost 6 bases at V and 8 bases at J; junction bases unmatched: 9. Germline CDR1 and CDR2: SEHNR and FQNEAQ (reference sequence). The CDR3, as DNA: TGTGCCAGCAGTTCCCCAGGGGGAGAAGAAAAACTGTTTTTT. Translated, it gives CASSSPGGEEKLFF. Full variable domain (rest looked up from reference TRBV7-9 and TRBJ1-4): DTGVSQNPRHKITKRGQNVTFRCDPISEHNRLYWYRQTLGQGPEFLTYFQNEAQLEKSRLLSDRFSAERPKGSFSTLEIQRTEQGDSAMYLCASSSPGGEEKLFFGSGTQLSVL.

The V call is TRBV28, the J call TRBJ2-7; no firm D call. This CDR3 region has 13 residues. CDR1 is MDHEN, CDR2 SYDVKM, per germline. V was shortened by 5 bases and J by 1 base, with 9 bases between the two germline ends. Here the CDR3 reads CASSTRRSYEQYF. DNA of the CDR3: TGTGCCAGCAGTACTCGGCGGTCCTACGAGCAGTACTTC.

DNA for the CDR3: TGTGCCAGCAGTCTGGGGACTAGTTTAGACGAGCAGTACTTC. Translating it yields CASSLGTSLDEQYF. The chain links TRBV27 to TRBJ2-7; 8 bases are shared with TRBD2. V shed 5 bases, J shed 5 bases, and the junction held 8 bases outside the gene matches. CDR3 length equals 14 residues. Germline CDR1 MNHEY, CDR2 SMNVEV (reference sequence).

This clone was found once. This sequence joins TRBV2 and TRBJ2-1; tentatively, D is TRBD2 (6 bases). CDR1 is SNHLY, CDR2 FYNNEI, per germline. Trimming took 4 bases from V and 4 from J, leaving 14 bases between them. The CDR3 is 15 amino acids. CDR3 DNA: TGTGCCAGCAGTGTCTCTCTGGCGGGGTACAATGAGCAGTTCTTC. Amino acids: CASSVSLAGYNEQFF.

The chain uses TRBV5-6 and TRBJ2-7, with D perhaps assigned TRBD1 or TRBD2 (6 bases each). The CDR3 totals 10 residues. V lost 8 bases and J 7 bases, leaving 10 bases between the germline ends. From germline, CDR1 is SGHDT and CDR2 YYEEEE. The CDR3 region is CAREGGEQYF. CDR3 bases: TGTGCCAGAGAGGGGGGTGAGCAGTACTTC.

The chain couples TRBV21-1 to TRBJ2-1; TRBD2 is taken as the D call from the table, unchecked against the DNA. TRBV21-1 is reported as a pseudogene. The CDR3 is 18 residues long. CDR3 residues: CASSKWGLAGGTGNEQFF. CDR3 bases: TGTGCCAGCAGCAAATGGGGACTAGCGGGAGGCACGGGGAATGAGCAGTTCTTC.

Of note for this clone: The sample carries other DNA sequences with the same CDR3. This CDR3 is CASSLNEKLFF. The DNA of the CDR3 is TGTGCCAGCAGTTTGAATGAAAAACTGTTTTTT. The chain recombines TRBV28 with TRBJ1-4; D ambiguous. There are 11 residues in the CDR3. Germline values: CDR1 MDHEN, CDR2 SYDVKM. Trimming removed 3 bases from V and 5 bases from J, with 1 base in between.

This clone was counted only a few times. J is TRBJ1-1 and V is TRBV28, with 8 bases fitting TRBD1. J gave up 5 bases and V 8 bases, and 16 bases lay outside the gene matches. The CDR3 runs to 16 residues. Germline CDR1 and CDR2: MDHEN and SYDVKM. This CDR3 reads CASRTSTGAGGTEAFF. The CDR3 DNA follows: TGTGCCAGCCGAACCTCGACAGGGGCCGGAGGGACTGAAGCTTTCTTT. The full variable domain, with the rest looked up from reference TRBV28 and TRBJ1-1, is DVKVTQSSRYLVKRTGEKVFLECVQDMDHENMFWYRQDPGLGLRLIYFSYDVKMKEKGDIPEGYSVSREKKERFSLILESASTNQTSMYLCASRTSTGAGGTEAFFGQGTRLTVV.

The rearrangement links TRBV7-9 to TRBJ2-7; no clear D gene. The germline CDR1 and CDR2 sequences are SEHNR and FQNEAQ (reference sequence). The length of the CDR3 is 12 residues. Between the trimmed V and J ends, which lost 6 bases and 5 bases, there was a span of 11 bases. For the CDR3, the DNA is TGTGCCAGCAGGGCCAGTCGGGACGAGCAGTACTTC. Translating gives CASRASRDEQYF. Filled out from reference TRBV7-9 and TRBJ2-7, the complete variable domain reads DTGVSQNPRHKITKRGQNVTFRCDPISEHNRLYWYRQTLGQGPEFLTYFQNEAQLEKSRLLSDRFSAERPKGSFSTLEIQRTEQGDSAMYLCASRASRDEQYFGPGTRLTVT.

The DNA for the CDR3 is TGTGCCAGCAGTGACTTAGATGAAGCTTTCTTT. This encodes CASSDLDEAFF. The V gene is TRBV6-5, the J gene TRBJ1-1; D not certain. Deletions cut 5 bases from V and 7 bases from J, with 8 bases between. Germline values: CDR1 MNHEY, CDR2 SVGAGI. The CDR3 runs to 11 residues.

J is TRBJ2-5 and V is TRBV5-6; TRBD2 agrees at 8 bases. Unmatched junction bases numbered 11, after V lost 0 bases and J lost 1 base. Germline V gene sequence: CDR1 SGHDT, CDR2 YYEEEE. This CDR3 is 18 amino acids long. The CDR3 DNA sequence: TGTGCCAGCAGCTTGGAGGTCGTGCGCGGGAGGCCCCAAGAGACCCAGTACTTC. Amino acids: CASSLEVVRGRPQETQYF. The whole variable domain, filled in from reference TRBV5-6 and TRBJ2-5, reads DAGVTQSPTHLIKTRGQQVTLRCSPKSGHDTVSWYQQALGQGPQFIFQYYEEEERQRGNFPDRFSGHQFPNYSSELNVNALLLGDSALYLCASSLEVVRGRPQETQYFGPGTRLLVL.

This chain links TRBV9 with TRBJ2-1; possibly TRBD1 for D (6 bases). The ends were cut back, 3 bases at V and 4 bases at J, with 14 bases in the middle. Germline loops: CDR1 SGDLS, CDR2 YYNGEE. CDR3 length: 15 residues. CDR3 residues: CASSASGQLYNEQFF. In DNA form, the CDR3 reads TGTGCCAGCAGCGCCAGCGGACAGTTATACAATGAGCAGTTCTTC.

The V call is TRBV27, the J call TRBJ1-1; a weak D match, TRBD1 (6 bases). The CDR3 is 11 amino acids. Between the trimmed V and J ends, which lost 7 bases and 6 bases, there was a span of 9 bases. Looked up from germline, CDR1 is MNHEY and CDR2 is SMNVEV (reference sequence). The CDR3: CASTTGSEAFF. The CDR3 coding sequence is TGTGCCAGCACCACAGGGTCTGAAGCTTTCTTT.